One T cell receptor (beta chain) is described in this entry. Its antigen is unidentified. The data derive from a study of cytomegalovirus exposure and HLA in healthy donors. About the research overall: Counted in an early data release were about 85 million unique TCRs from HLA-typed donors. Study findings and constraints: Apart from CMV serostatus, no immune exposure information was available. Among TCR beta chains of equal frequency, HLA-associated ones were more clonally expanded in a later analysis. Most CMV-associated TCR beta chains appeared HLA-restricted in a later analysis.

PCR used 60 Vbeta primers and 13 Jbeta primers. Method: immunoSEQ multiplex PCR; TCRdb's copy keeps in-frame clones and lacks some. The data contain about 190,000 clones, roughly 80% of them singletons. Germline lookup yields CDR1 SGHVS and CDR2 FQNEAQ. The CDR3 is made up of 18 amino acids. J lost 0 bases, V lost 6 bases, and 8 bases had no gene match. The chain uses TRBV7-8 and TRBJ2-3; 14 nucleotides match TRBD2. The source material was PBMCs. This TCR derives from a woman aged 45-60 years in good health and CMV-seropositive. CDR3 sequence (DNA): TGTGCCAGCAGTCGACTAGCGGGGGGGACTTACAGCACAGATACGCAGTATTTT. This translates into CASSRLAGGTYSTDTQYF. Supplemented by reference TRBV7-8 and TRBJ2-3, the full variable domain reads GAGVSQSPRYKVAKRGQDVALRCDPISGHVSLFWYQQALGQGPEFLTYFQNEAQLDKSGLPSDRFFAERPEGSVSTLKIQRTQQEDSAVYLCASSRLAGGTYSTDTQYFGPGTRLTVL.